The 21 T cell receptor beta chains given below trace back to one sample, sequenced in a study of T cell repertoires in cytomegalovirus infection. TCRdb re-called the reads with MiXCR, one entry per CDR3 protein. The data show some 180,000 distinct CDR3 sequences, roughly 9% seen once. Sequencing input: PBMCs. The origin of the receptors is a human donor in good health (CMV status not recorded). Some clones in this sample may be carry-over from other donors' samples.

This clonotype was detected ten times or more. The rearrangement links TRBV4-3 to TRBJ2-2, with no clear D. V was shortened by 0 bases and J by 4 bases, with 9 bases between the two germline ends. The CDR3 is 15 residues long. Per germline, CDR1 LGHNA and CDR2 YSLEER. CDR3 bases: TGCGCCAGCAGCCAAGACCTGACTGGCACCGGGGAGCTGTTTTTT. It is translated as CASSQDLTGTGELFF.

The sample holds a few counts of this clonotype. J is TRBJ1-3 and V is TRBV11-2; no firm D call. Per germline, CDR1 SGHAT and CDR2 FQNNGV. The CDR3 contains 18 residues. Trimming shortened V by 5 bases and J by 2 bases, and 22 bases separated the two germline ends. DNA of the CDR3: TGTGCCAGCAGCCCCCGGCGGCAGATGCCCACAACTGGAAACACCATATATTTT. Translation: CASSPRRQMPTTGNTIYF.

This clonotype was seen more than once but under ten times. The rearrangement uses TRBV6-2 or TRBV6-3 and TRBJ1-5, with TRBD1 matching over 8 bases. Germline trimming cut 6 bases from V and 2 bases from J; bases unmatched to any gene: 9. Germline loops: CDR1 MNHEY, CDR2 SVGEGT. The CDR3 covers 16 residues. CDR3 nucleotides: TGTGCCAGCAGATCGACAGGGGTTGGGGGCAATCAGCCCCAGCATTTT. Protein sequence: CASRSTGVGGNQPQHF.

This clonotype was detected ten times or more. This chain links TRBV11-2 with TRBJ1-2; D unclear. V shed 6 bases and J shed 4 bases, with 12 bases lying between them. Germline CDR1 reads SGHAT; CDR2 reads FQNNGV. This CDR3 comprises 13 residues. The DNA for the CDR3 is TGTGCCAGCAGAGGATCGGCGGCCTATGGCTACACCTTC. It specifies CASRGSAAYGYTF.

This clonotype was counted between two and nine times. The chain uses TRBV20-1 and TRBJ2-3, with TRBD2 as a possible D gene (7 bases). With 1 base removed from V and 4 bases from J, the gap between germline ends came to 18 bases. The CDR3 contains 16 residues. The germline V gene encodes CDR1 DFQATT and CDR2 SNEGSKA (reference sequence). The CDR3 sequence is CSARVGGLSGPDTQYF. The DNA of the CDR3 is TGCAGTGCTAGAGTCGGGGGGCTCTCGGGCCCAGATACGCAGTATTTT.

Notes on this clonotype: A much larger clone differs from this one at a single base, so this may be a read error. V gene TRBV5-5 combines with J gene TRBJ2-1; D might be TRBD1 (5 bases). CDR1 and CDR2 from the germline V gene are SGHKS and YYEKEE (reference sequence). Trimming removed 4 bases from V and 8 bases from J, with 16 bases in between. This CDR3 is built from 14 residues. The CDR3 DNA is TGTGCCAGCAGCCATTGGACAAACGGCGATGAGCAGTTCTTC. Protein: CASSHWTNGDEQFF.

There are many counts of this clonotype. CDR3 DNA sequence: TGTGCCAGCAGCGGAGGGACTAGCGGGAGTTACGAGCAGTACTTC. Protein sequence: CASSGGTSGSYEQYF. The chain employs TRBV7-2 and TRBJ2-7; 14 nucleotides line up with TRBD2. V lost 5 bases, J lost 4 bases, and 4 bases stayed unmatched. Germline V lookup: CDR1 SGHTA, CDR2 FQGNSA. This CDR3 has 15 amino acids.

This clonotype showed up many times. The V and J genes are TRBV20-1 and TRBJ2-5; TRBD1 aligns across 9 bases. Germline V CDR1 and CDR2: DFQATT, SNEGSKA (reference sequence). With 5 bases clipped from V and 4 bases from J, the junction kept 8 bases outside the gene matches. The CDR3 runs to 14 residues. The CDR3 region has the DNA TGCAGTGCTGGGGGACAGGGTTCGGGAGAGACCCAGTACTTC. As protein: CSAGGQGSGETQYF.

This clonotype occurred once. V and J are TRBV28 and TRBJ2-7; weak D call: TRBD1 (6 bases). V dropped 5 bases and J dropped 7 bases, with 15 bases sitting between them. Germline V gene data show CDR1 as MDHEN and CDR2 as SYDVKM. The CDR3 spans 13 residues. CDR3 residues: CASSLSTGKEQYF. The CDR3 bases are TGTGCCAGCAGTCTCTCCACAGGGAAAGAGCAGTACTTC.

This clonotype was observed at least ten times. The chain joins TRBV7-2 to TRBJ2-3; D is unresolved. In germline, CDR1 is SGHTA, CDR2 FQGNSA. V gave up 0 bases and J gave up 2 bases, with 9 bases separating them. The CDR3 totals 15 residues. CDR3 residues: CASSLAPNPTDTQYF. The CDR3 DNA sequence: TGTGCCAGCAGCTTAGCCCCGAACCCCACAGATACGCAGTATTTT.

This clonotype was recorded at least ten times. The gene calls are TRBV7-2 and TRBJ1-5, with D maybe TRBD1 (5 bases). Trimming stripped 2 bases from V and 4 bases from J, with 12 bases between. The CDR3 is 15 amino acids. Germline V gives CDR1 SGHTA, CDR2 FQGNSA. The CDR3 sequence: CASSLIAGRNQPQHF. CDR3 nucleotide sequence: TGTGCCAGCAGCTTAATAGCAGGGAGAAATCAGCCCCAGCATTTT.

This clonotype was detected many times. CDR3 in DNA: TGTGCCAGCAGCTCGATAACTAGCTACGAGCAGTACTTC. It specifies CASSSITSYEQYF. The gene calls are TRBV7-2 and TRBJ2-7; D may be TRBD2 (5 bases). This CDR3 is built from 13 residues. Germline loops: CDR1 SGHTA, CDR2 FQGNSA. V lost 4 bases and J lost 3, with 10 bases in between.

This clonotype was recorded at least ten times. This rearrangement joins TRBV7-2 to TRBJ2-1; 14 bases map to TRBD2. Germline V CDR1 and CDR2: SGHTA, FQGNSA. The CDR3 has 18 amino acids. V was pared by 5 bases and J by 9 bases, with 15 bases of the junction left unmatched. The CDR3 bases are TGTGCCAGCAGCCCGAAGGGACTAGCGGGAGTTAAGTCCGGTGAGCAGTTCTTC. It specifies CASSPKGLAGVKSGEQFF.

This clonotype was recorded at least ten times. The chain combines TRBV20-1 with TRBJ2-5; D may be TRBD1 (6 bases). CDR1 is DFQATT and CDR2 is SNEGSKA in the germline V gene (reference sequence). CDR3 length: 10 amino acids. V lost 6 bases to trimming and J lost 4 bases, with 6 bases between them. The CDR3 DNA follows: TGCAGTGCGGGGGCAGAGACCCAGTACTTC. The encoded protein is CSAGAETQYF.

This clonotype appeared many times. This chain joins TRBV7-9 and TRBJ1-3; D call uncertain. The CDR3 extends over 13 amino acids. V was trimmed by 4 bases and J by 2 bases, leaving 6 bases between them. Germline V gives CDR1 SEHNR, CDR2 FQNEAQ (reference sequence). CDR3: CASSSSTGNTIYF. The CDR3 coding sequence is TGTGCCAGCAGCTCCAGTACTGGAAACACCATATATTTT.

This clonotype was seen repeatedly, ten times or more. The chain couples TRBV24-1 to TRBJ2-1, with 10 nucleotides matching TRBD2. Per germline, CDR1 KGHDR and CDR2 SFDVKD. V trimming: 0 bases; J trimming: 4 bases; junction bases outside the gene matches: 14. The CDR3 totals 20 residues. The CDR3 here is CATSDLPGQPGTSVYNEQFF. CDR3 nucleotides: TGTGCCACCAGTGATTTGCCAGGACAGCCCGGGACTAGCGTTTACAATGAGCAGTTCTTC.

In this sample, this clonotype turned up a few times. The rearrangement joins TRBV4-2 to TRBJ1-1; no reliable D call. The CDR3 loop spans 13 amino acids. Trimming left V 0 bases short and J 6 bases short, with 8 bases between. Germline V CDR1 and CDR2: LGHNA, YNFKEQ. The CDR3 DNA follows: TGTGCCAGCAGCCAAGATACGGGTCCTGAAGCTTTCTTT. Translation: CASSQDTGPEAFF.

This clonotype was observed a handful of times. The chain has TRBV29-1 and TRBJ1-2; no reliable D call. This CDR3 has 12 residues. V gave up 6 bases and J gave up 6 bases, with 14 bases separating them. Germline V lookup: CDR1 SQVTM, CDR2 ANQGSEA. The CDR3 loop is CSVDETKHGYTF. In DNA form, the CDR3 reads TGCAGCGTCGACGAGACAAAACATGGCTACACCTTC.

This clonotype was seen ten or more times. This chain joins TRBV6-2 or TRBV6-3 and TRBJ1-5; 8 bases fit TRBD1. Germline CDR1 reads MNHEY; CDR2 reads SVGEGT. V trimming: 6 bases; J trimming: 2 bases; junction bases outside the gene matches: 6. The CDR3 is 15 residues long. CDR3 DNA sequence: TGTGCCAGCAGGAAACAGGGGGAGGGCAATCAGCCCCAGCATTTT. Protein: CASRKQGEGNQPQHF.

This clonotype was observed many times. The J gene is TRBJ1-5, the V gene TRBV7-8; no clear D gene. Germline V CDR1 and CDR2: SGHVS, FQNEAQ. Trimming shortened V by 3 bases and J by 0 bases, and 15 bases separated the two germline ends. This CDR3 region has 17 residues. The CDR3 protein is CASSLGSQADSNQPQHF. Here the CDR3 DNA reads TGTGCCAGCAGCTTGGGTTCCCAAGCCGATAGCAATCAGCCCCAGCATTTT.

This clonotype was seen ten or more times. This chain uses TRBV19 with TRBJ1-2; 10 bases map to TRBD1. Trimming took 5 bases from V and 2 from J; bases not matched to a gene: 5. The germline V gene has CDR1 LNHDA and CDR2 SQIVND (reference sequence). The CDR3 has 15 amino acids. As DNA, the CDR3 is TGTGCCAGTAGTCCTTGGGACAGGGGAAACTATGGCTACACCTTC. It yields the protein CASSPWDRGNYGYTF.